Below, 10 T cell receptor beta chains from the same sample are listed, as sequenced in a study of shared clonotypes between healthy human individuals (TCRdb year 2020). The protocol used for the library was the immunoSEQ multiplex PCR assay. TCRdb re-hosts the immuneACCESS table, in-frame sequences only. Its copies lack some clones; in the studies checked, an unresolved V gene accounts for under half of them, and the cause for the rest is not known. The sample table shows approximately 1.5 million clones, and approximately 98% are seen once. The ten largest clones capture approximately 0.45% of the sample. Input material: naive CD4+ T cells sorted from blood. This specimen's cell subset or site label, per the study, means: CD45RA+ positively selected. The receptors here all came from a man aged 25-40 years in good health.

This clone came up once. The chain links TRBV28 to TRBJ1-4, with unresolved D. This CDR3 spans 12 amino acids. Germline V gives CDR1 MDHEN, CDR2 SYDVKM. Trimming removed 7 bases from V and 4 bases from J, with 7 bases in between. CDR3 sequence (DNA): TGTGCCAGCACACGGCTTAATGAAAAACTGTTTTTT. This encodes CASTRLNEKLFF.

This chain connects TRBV5-1 to TRBJ1-1, with 8 nucleotides matching TRBD1. Germline assignment: CDR1 SGHRS and CDR2 YFSETQ. V shed 3 bases, J shed 4 bases, and the junction held 8 bases outside the gene matches. There are 15 residues in the CDR3. CDR3: CASSSLAGQGTEAFF. The CDR3, as DNA: TGCGCCAGCAGCTCCCTCGCTGGACAGGGCACTGAAGCTTTCTTT.

The genes are TRBV18 and TRBJ2-3, with D unresolved. Germline values: CDR1 KGHSH, CDR2 LQKENI. There are 15 residues in the CDR3. V was shortened by 6 bases and J by 2 bases, with 15 bases between the two germline ends. For the CDR3, the DNA is TGTGCCAGCTCCCTCTTGAGCCGAAACACAGATACGCAGTATTTT. Translation: CASSLLSRNTDTQYF. Drawing the rest from reference TRBV18 and TRBJ2-3, the complete variable domain is NAGVMQNPRHLVRRRGQEARLRCSPMKGHSHVYWYRQLPEEGLKFMVYLQKENIIDESGMPKERFSAEFPKEGPSILRIQQVVRGDSAAYFCASSLLSRNTDTQYFGPGTRLTVL.

J is TRBJ2-7 and V is TRBV27, with D perhaps assigned TRBD1 or TRBD2 (5 bases each). Trimming took off 2 bases at V and 9 bases at J, with 14 bases between the two ends. The CDR3 has 13 residues. CDR1 is MNHEY and CDR2 is SMNVEV in the germline V gene (reference sequence). The DNA of the CDR3 is TGTGCCAGCAGTTTAAGGGACCCCCGGAGGCAGTACTTC. Its protein is CASSLRDPRRQYF.

The gene calls are TRBV10-2 and TRBJ2-7, with 9 bases matching TRBD1. After removal of 8 bases from V and 4 bases from J, the junction contained 18 bases not matched to a gene. Germline loops: CDR1 WSHSY, CDR2 SAAADI. The CDR3 has 17 residues. The CDR3 is CASGRGLGDRVSYEQYF. DNA for the CDR3: TGCGCCAGCGGGAGAGGGCTCGGGGACAGGGTTTCTTACGAGCAGTACTTC.

The count of this clone is one. J is TRBJ1-1 and V is TRBV19; maybe TRBD1 (5 bases). Germline values: CDR1 LNHDA, CDR2 SQIVND (reference sequence). Trimming cost V 1 base and J 0 bases, with 12 bases left between them. CDR3 length: 16 amino acids. The CDR3 spells CASSIVGRALNTEAFF. CDR3 in DNA: TGTGCCAGTAGTATAGTAGGCAGGGCGCTGAACACTGAAGCTTTCTTT.

The chain is built from TRBV7-9 and TRBJ2-1; D gene unclear. This CDR3 is 12 amino acids long. Trimming took off 1 base at V and 13 bases at J, with 11 bases between the two ends. The V gene's germline CDR1 is SEHNR and CDR2 FQNEAQ (reference sequence). The CDR3 reads CASSLGLIGQFF. The DNA of the CDR3 is TGTGCCAGCAGCTTAGGATTAATTGGACAGTTCTTC.

This clone was detected once. The genes are TRBV7-8 and TRBJ2-1, with a possible D match to TRBD2 (5 bases). Trimming cost V 7 bases and J 3 bases, with 22 bases left between them. CDR1 and CDR2 from the germline V gene are SGHVS and FQNEAQ. The CDR3 length is 17 residues. CDR3 nucleotide sequence: TGTGCCAGCACCGCCCGTCAGTTAGCGCAGAACTACAATGAGCAGTTCTTC. Its translation: CASTARQLAQNYNEQFF.

Of note for this clone: Mismatch with germline at one junction end may stem from a read error. The chain recombines TRBV4-3 with TRBJ1-2; D is uncertain. Germline CDR1 is LGHNA and CDR2 is YSLEER. This CDR3 has 13 residues. In DNA form, the CDR3 reads TGCGCCAGCAGCCAAGACCTTGGGTATGGCAACACCTTC. Amino acids: CASSQDLGYGNTF.

The chain employs TRBV5-1 and TRBJ1-1; D perhaps matches TRBD1 (6 bases). Germline loops: CDR1 SGHRS, CDR2 YFSETQ. This CDR3 comprises 13 residues. The V gene lost 1 base and the J gene lost 5 bases, with 9 bases spanning the gap. The CDR3 nucleotides are TGCGCCAGCAGCTTGTGGGGGCTTACTGAAGCTTTCTTT. As protein: CASSLWGLTEAFF.